The present T cell receptor beta chain was sequenced within a study of T cells in Graves' hyperthyroidism and ophthalmopathy. Template material for amplifying TCR beta CDR3 regions consisted of RNA transcripts. A set of HTBI primers served as the primers for a first-round RT-PCR of the TCR CDR3. TCRdb re-analysed the multiplex PCR reads in MiXCR, keeping a single row per CDR3 protein. The profile shows more than 300,000 distinct CDR3 sequences, about a fifth of them singletons. The germline CDR1 and CDR2 sequences are SGHDN and FVKESK. This CDR3 is built from 13 residues. Trimming took 0 bases from V and 9 from J, leaving 9 bases between them.

The sequenced sample was blood. The chain joins TRBV14 to TRBJ2-1; D gene unclear. The receptor comes from a man between 18 and 29 years old with Graves' ophthalmopathy. CDR3 DNA sequence: TGTGCCAGCAGCCAAGATCTAACAGTTGAGCAGTTCTTC. It yields the protein CASSQDLTVEQFF.